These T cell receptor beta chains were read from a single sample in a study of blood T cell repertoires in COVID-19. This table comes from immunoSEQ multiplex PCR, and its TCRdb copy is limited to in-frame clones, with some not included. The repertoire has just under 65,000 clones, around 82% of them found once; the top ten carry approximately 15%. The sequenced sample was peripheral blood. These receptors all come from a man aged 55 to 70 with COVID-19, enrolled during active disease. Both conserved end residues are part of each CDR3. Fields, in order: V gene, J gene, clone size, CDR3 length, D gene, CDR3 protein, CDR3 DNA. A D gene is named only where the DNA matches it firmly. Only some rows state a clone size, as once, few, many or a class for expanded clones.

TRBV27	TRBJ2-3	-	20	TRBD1	CASSPASGTGGKRGTDTQYF	TGTGCCAGCAGTCCTGCCTCCGGGACAGGGGGTAAGCGGGGGACAGATACGCAGTATTTT
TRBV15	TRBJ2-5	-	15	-	CATSRISGEKETQYF	TGTGCCACCAGCAGAATATCGGGGGAGAAAGAGACCCAGTACTTC
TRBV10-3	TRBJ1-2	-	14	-	CATVPEAAGYGYTF	TGTGCCACCGTCCCCGAGGCGGCTGGCTATGGCTACACCTTC
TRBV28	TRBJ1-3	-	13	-	CASKAPAVDTIYF	TGTGCCAGCAAAGCCCCGGCGGTAGACACCATATATTTT
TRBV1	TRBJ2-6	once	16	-	CTSSQDRSSGANVLTF	TGCACCAGCAGCCAAGACAGATCCTCTGGGGCCAACGTCCTGACTTTC
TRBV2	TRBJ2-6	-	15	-	CASSDTYSGANVLTF	TGTGCCAGCAGCGACACCTACTCTGGGGCCAACGTCCTGACTTTC
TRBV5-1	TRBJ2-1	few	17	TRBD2	CASSLASSGNSYNEQFF	TGCGCCAGCAGCTTGGCCTCTAGCGGAAATTCCTACAATGAGCAGTTCTTC
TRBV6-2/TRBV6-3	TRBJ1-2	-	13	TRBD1	CASSYQTGQGYTF	TGTGCCAGCAGTTATCAGACAGGGCAAGGCTACACCTTC
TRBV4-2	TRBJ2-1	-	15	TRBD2	CASSSLAGGVNEQFF	TGTGCCAGCAGCTCATTAGCGGGAGGAGTCAATGAGCAGTTCTTC
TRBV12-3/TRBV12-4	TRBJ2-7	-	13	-	CASSGALPYEQYF	TGTGCCAGCAGTGGTGCACTGCCCTACGAGCAGTACTTC
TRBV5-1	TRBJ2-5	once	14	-	CASSLGSPQETQYF	TGCGCCAGCAGCTTGGGCAGTCCCCAAGAGACCCAGTACTTC
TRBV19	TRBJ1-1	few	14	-	CATGVGRANTEAFF	TGTGCCACTGGGGTGGGCAGGGCGAACACTGAAGCTTTCTTT
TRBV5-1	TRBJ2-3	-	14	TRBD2	CASRSGSLADTQYF	TGCGCCAGCCGCAGCGGGAGTTTGGCAGATACGCAGTATTTT
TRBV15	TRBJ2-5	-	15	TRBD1	CATSNAGTGGGTQYF	TGTGCCACCAGCAACGCCGGGACAGGGGGGGGGACCCAGTACTTC
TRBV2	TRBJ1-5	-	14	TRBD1	CASSRQGGDQPQHF	TGTGCCAGCAGTAGACAGGGGGGTGATCAGCCCCAGCATTTT
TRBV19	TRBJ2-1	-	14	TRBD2	CASSKAGGLNEQFF	TGTGCCAGTAGTAAAGCGGGGGGGCTGAATGAGCAGTTCTTC
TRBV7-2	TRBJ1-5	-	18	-	CASSLGGLRRKGNQPQHF	TGTGCCAGCAGCTTAGGCGGCCTTCGTCGGAAAGGCAATCAGCCCCAGCATTTT
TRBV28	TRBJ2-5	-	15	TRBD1	CASSFLRTGGETQYF	TGTGCCAGCAGTTTCCTGAGGACAGGAGGAGAGACCCAGTACTTC